This T cell receptor (beta chain) was profiled in a study of blood T cell repertoires in COVID-19. Looking at the study overall: Sites across the United States, Italy and Spain contributed samples from acute and convalescent COVID-19. The analysed material was cDNA or gDNA that came from T cells, B-cell-depleted T cells, or PBMCs.

The germline V and J ends were trimmed by 1 base and 7 bases, with 5 bases remaining between them. The CDR3 sequence is 13 residues long. The germline gives CDR1 SEHNR, CDR2 FQNEAQ (reference sequence). Original processing methods: Scientists estimated how many nucleated cells there were by amplifying reference gene primers. Using immunoSEQ multiplex PCR, the repertoire was profiled, and TCRdb retains in-frame clones only, with some absent. That table furnishes V, J and clone size, whereas the DNA furnished D and trimming. Of 200,000 to 300,000 clones listed, 87% are singletons. The sequence derives from a woman aged 50 to 65 with acute or convalescent COVID-19. Source material: peripheral blood. The rearrangement joins TRBV7-9 to TRBJ1-6; D not resolved. CDR3 sequence reads: CASSLVSNSPLHF. CDR3 sequence (DNA): TGTGCCAGCAGCTTAGTTAGCAATTCACCCCTCCACTTT.